This TCR beta chain is from a study of molecular identifiers for immune sequencing clone quantification. In the study overall: RNA, taken in replicates from roughly 21,000 or 96,000 naive CD8 cells, was split five ways, with four sequenced.

From the PCR reads, TCRdb called clonotypes with MiXCR, one entry per CDR3 protein. There are a few hundred thousand distinct CDR3 sequences in the sample; 20% to 25% occur only once, and approximately 0.84% lies in the top ten. This clonotype has at least ten counts. CDR1 and CDR2 from the germline V gene are MNHEY and SMNVEV (reference sequence). The CDR3 spans 13 residues. Trimming shortened V by 3 bases and J by 1 base, and 5 bases separated the two germline ends. The chain uses TRBV27 and TRBJ2-3, with D uncertain. The sequenced sample was naive CD8+ T cells from blood, with Jurkat cell RNA spiked in. Noted subset: FACS-sorted CD8+CD4-CCR7+CD45RA+ naive T cells. This receptor was taken from a human donor in good health. Some libraries in this study had Jurkat cell RNA spiked in. CDR3 residues: CASSFPGTDTQYF. The CDR3 DNA reads TGTGCCAGCAGTTTCCCGGGCACAGATACGCAGTATTTT.